A selection of T cell receptor beta chains follows, all from one sample in a study of OX40 agonist ivuxolimab in advanced cancers. Sequencing used immunoSEQ multiplex PCR; TCRdb keeps in-frame clones, though not all of them. The sample carries under 100,000 clones, 85% to 90% recorded once. The sequencing used CD4+ or CD8+ T cells sorted from blood, collected in a trial of the OX40 agonist ivuxolimab. These receptor sequences come from an adult with an advanced solid tumor such as melanoma, head and neck, liver or kidney cancer. CDR3s include the opening cysteine and the closing phenylalanine or tryptophan. A D gene is named only where the DNA matches it firmly. A row's size may be missing; if present it is once, few, many or a size class.

d_call	v_call	clone_size	j_call	cdr3_aa	cdr3_nt
.	TRBV30	.	TRBJ1-2	CASSIQTRDYGYTF	TGTGCCTCCAGTATCCAGACCAGAGACTATGGCTACACCTTC
.	TRBV21-1	few	TRBJ2-4	CASGPQGEPAKNIQYF	TGTGCCAGCGGACCACAGGGTGAGCCAGCCAAAAACATTCAGTACTTC
.	TRBV11-2	few	TRBJ2-5	CASSLTTQETQYF	TGTGCCAGCAGCTTAACGACCCAAGAGACCCAGTACTTC
.	TRBV11-2	.	TRBJ2-2	CASSLLRIGELFF	TGTGCCAGCAGCCTACTGCGTATCGGGGAGCTGTTTTTT
.	TRBV27	.	TRBJ1-1	CASSLMRDTEAFF	TGTGCCAGCAGTTTAATGAGGGACACTGAAGCTTTCTTT
TRBD1	TRBV6-5	few	TRBJ1-6	CASSPGQDSSPLHF	TGTGCCAGCAGTCCAGGACAGGACAGTTCACCCCTCCACTTT
TRBD1	TRBV6-6	.	TRBJ2-1	CATSPRTGSYNEQFF	TGTGCCACCTCTCCGCGGACAGGGTCTTACAATGAGCAGTTCTTC
.	TRBV6-1	few	TRBJ1-2	CASSLDTNYGYTF	TGTGCCAGCAGTCTGGACACAAACTATGGCTACACCTTC
.	TRBV20-1	.	TRBJ2-1	CSARVFNEQFF	TGCAGTGCTAGAGTCTTCAATGAGCAGTTCTTC
TRBD1	TRBV28	.	TRBJ1-6	CASSLMGQGSSPLHF	TGTGCCAGCAGTTTAATGGGACAGGGTTCCTCACCCCTCCACTTT
.	TRBV11-2	.	TRBJ2-2	CASSLELQGGLFF	TGTGCCAGCAGCTTAGAGTTGCAGGGGGGCCTGTTTTTT
TRBD1	TRBV4-1	.	TRBJ2-5	CASSQVPAGRGQAEGTQYF	TGCGCCAGCAGCCAAGTTCCGGCCGGCCGGGGACAGGCGGAAGGGACCCAGTACTTC
.	TRBV9	.	TRBJ2-3	CASSVDIAPGGDTQYF	TGTGCCAGCAGCGTAGACATAGCCCCGGGTGGAGATACGCAGTATTTT
.	TRBV7-2	.	TRBJ1-1	CASSLLRDTEAFF	TGTGCCAGCAGCTTATTGAGGGACACTGAAGCTTTCTTT
.	TRBV11-2	.	TRBJ1-2	CASSQESGRYTF	TGTGCCAGCAGCCAGGAATCGGGGCGCTACACCTTC
.	TRBV7-8	once	TRBJ1-6	CASSLAGREAVLGNSPLHF	TGTGCCAGCAGCTTAGCGGGTAGGGAAGCCGTCTTAGGTAATTCACCCCTCCACTTT
.	TRBV28	.	TRBJ2-2	CASSVPSLGTGELFF	TGTGCCAGCAGTGTCCCCTCATTGGGCACCGGGGAGCTGTTTTTT
.	TRBV19	.	TRBJ1-5	CATPAAPNQPQHF	TGTGCCACCCCGGCGGCTCCCAATCAGCCCCAGCATTTT
.	TRBV21-1	once	TRBJ2-3	CASSKAPTREQGARTDTQYF	TGTGCCAGCAGCAAAGCTCCGACACGCGAGCAGGGGGCCCGCACAGATACGCAGTATTTT
.	TRBV21-1	.	TRBJ2-1	CASRNLRASGNSYNEQFF	TGTGCCAGCAGAAACCTCCGGGCTAGCGGGAACTCCTACAATGAGCAGTTCTTC
.	TRBV20-1	.	TRBJ1-1	CSARDAPEAFF	TGCAGTGCTAGAGATGCTCCTGAAGCTTTCTTT
.	TRBV6-1	.	TRBJ2-3	CASSEAVGGYTQYF	TGTGCCAGCAGTGAAGCGGTGGGGGGCTATACGCAGTATTTT
.	TRBV7-3	.	TRBJ2-5	CASSPVRGETQYF	TGTGCCAGCAGCCCCGTTCGGGGAGAGACCCAGTACTTC
.	TRBV7-2	once	TRBJ1-1	CASSLLSVENTEAFF	TGTGCCAGCAGCTTATTATCGGTGGAGAACACTGAAGCTTTCTTT
.	TRBV18	.	TRBJ2-7	CASSPSRENYEQYF	TGTGCCAGCTCACCAAGCAGGGAGAACTACGAGCAGTACTTC
.	TRBV5-1	.	TRBJ2-3	CASSSSGTSGTDTQYF	TGCGCCAGCAGCTCCAGCGGGACATCGGGCACAGATACGCAGTATTTT
TRBD2	TRBV5-1	.	TRBJ2-3	CASSSGLAGGKVTDTQYF	TGCGCCAGCAGCTCCGGACTAGCGGGGGGAAAGGTGACAGATACGCAGTATTTT
TRBD1	TRBV6-5	.	TRBJ2-3	CATRGPASTDTQYF	TGTGCCACCAGGGGGCCCGCTAGCACAGATACGCAGTATTTT
.	TRBV7-6	.	TRBJ2-3	CASSLDAHTDTQYF	TGTGCCAGCAGCTTAGATGCCCACACAGATACGCAGTATTTT
.	TRBV7-3	.	TRBJ2-1	CASSLRFGDVYNEQFF	TGTGCCAGCAGCTTAAGATTCGGGGACGTTTACAATGAGCAGTTCTTC
TRBD2	TRBV19	.	TRBJ2-1	CASSIVGTSCNEQFF	TGTGCCAGTAGTATAGTGGGGACTAGCTGCAATGAGCAGTTCTTC
TRBD1	TRBV30	.	TRBJ2-5	CAWSRGQGPQETQYF	TGTGCCTGGAGTAGGGGGCAGGGACCCCAAGAGACCCAGTACTTC
.	TRBV6-6	.	TRBJ1-1	CASRPASPSGAFF	TGTGCCAGCAGGCCCGCCAGCCCCTCGGGAGCTTTCTTT
.	TRBV27	.	TRBJ1-5	CASSSRSNQPQHF	TGTGCCAGCAGTTCGAGGAGCAATCAGCCCCAGCATTTT
.	TRBV10-3	.	TRBJ1-4	CAISESRATNEKLFF	TGTGCCATCAGTGAGTCAAGGGCAACTAATGAAAAACTGTTTTTT
.	TRBV5-6	.	TRBJ2-7	CASSLDYEQYF	TGTGCCAGCAGCTTGGACTACGAGCAGTACTTC
.	TRBV5-6	.	TRBJ1-1	CASSHPGAVTEAFF	TGTGCCAGCAGCCACCCAGGGGCAGTCACTGAAGCTTTCTTT
TRBD1	TRBV28	.	TRBJ2-7	CASSLLSGTVTYEQYF	TGTGCCAGCAGTTTGCTTTCGGGGACAGTGACCTACGAGCAGTACTTC
.	TRBV7-9	.	TRBJ2-5	CASSSGQRETQYF	TGTGCCAGCAGCTCAGGACAGCGGGAGACCCAGTACTTC
TRBD1	TRBV19	.	TRBJ2-5	CASSGRQGTETQYF	TGTGCCAGTAGTGGGAGACAGGGGACAGAGACCCAGTACTTC
.	TRBV7-9	.	TRBJ2-3	CASMKEFGYLTDTQYF	TGTGCCAGCATGAAAGAGTTTGGTTACCTCACAGATACGCAGTATTTT
.	TRBV18	few	TRBJ1-5	CASSPDRNQPQHF	TGTGCCAGCTCTCCGGACAGAAATCAGCCCCAGCATTTT
TRBD1	TRBV5-1	.	TRBJ1-1	CASSSLDRAGAFF	TGCGCCAGCAGCTCGCTGGACAGGGCTGGAGCTTTCTTT
TRBD1	TRBV7-9	.	TRBJ1-6	CASRGTGRGGSYNSPLHF	TGTGCCAGCCGCGGGACAGGGAGGGGCGGCTCCTATAATTCACCCCTCCACTTT
TRBD1	TRBV4-1	.	TRBJ1-2	CASSQDQDRGHRGYTF	TGCGCCAGCAGCCAAGATCAGGACAGGGGGCATCGGGGCTACACCTTC